Following are 21 T cell receptor beta chains from one sample sequenced in a study of Ad26.COV2.S vaccination and SARS-CoV-2 variants. The assay was immunoSEQ multiplex PCR, and TCRdb's table has in-frame clones only and misses some. The sample lists under 500,000 clones, around 93% occurring once. The treatment is: some 20 received Ad26.COV2.S at low or high dose, single or two shots; about 5 received placebo; per-sample allocation not given. All samples were drawn on day 63, counting from the first vaccine or placebo injection. The sequencing used peripheral blood, collected in a trial of Ad26.COV2.S vaccine versus placebo. These receptors all stem from a person aged 18-60 years who received the Ad26.COV2.S COVID-19 vaccine or a placebo.

The chain combines TRBV9 with TRBJ2-3; 9 nucleotides line up with TRBD2. From germline, CDR1 is SGDLS and CDR2 YYNGEE. The CDR3 is 15 residues long. With 0 bases clipped from V and 1 base from J, the junction kept 0 bases outside the gene matches. The CDR3 DNA is TGTGCCAGCAGCGTAGAGCGGGGGGGCACAGATACGCAGTATTTT. It specifies CASSVERGGTDTQYF.

The rearrangement links TRBV5-1 to TRBJ2-3, with no clear D. The CDR3 is 12 residues long. Germline V gives CDR1 SGHRS, CDR2 YFSETQ. Between the trimmed V and J ends, which lost 2 bases and 9 bases, there was a span of 10 bases. In nucleotides, the CDR3 is TGCGCCAGCAGCTTCTCGGAATCGACGCAGTATTTT. The encoded protein is CASSFSESTQYF. The variable domain in full, completed from reference TRBV5-1 and TRBJ2-3, reads KAGVTQTPRYLIKTRGQQVTLSCSPISGHRSVSWYQQTPGQGLQFLFEYFSETQRNKGNFPGRFSGRQFSNSRSEMNVSTLELGDSALYLCASSFSESTQYFGPGTRLTVL.

A word on this clone: The same CDR3 can be traced to other DNA sequences in this sample. The chain recombines TRBV6-5 with TRBJ2-1, with a tentative D call TRBD1 (6 bases). The CDR3 sequence is 13 residues long. The germline V and J ends were trimmed by 5 bases and 4 bases, with 9 bases remaining between them. The germline gives CDR1 MNHEY, CDR2 SVGAGI. CDR3 nucleotides: TGTGCCAGCAGTCGAACAGGGTACAATGAGCAGTTCTTC. Translated, it gives CASSRTGYNEQFF.

The rearrangement uses TRBV7-9 and TRBJ2-7; 15 bases are shared with TRBD2. J was trimmed by 0 bases and V by 4 bases; bases with no gene match: 7. The CDR3 consists of 18 residues. Germline V gene data show CDR1 as SEHNR and CDR2 as FQNEAQ (reference sequence). The CDR3 coding sequence is TGTGCCAGCAGCTCCGGGACTAGCGGGGGGCGGAGCTCCTACGAGCAGTACTTC. This encodes CASSSGTSGGRSSYEQYF.

J is TRBJ2-7 and V is TRBV10-3; maybe TRBD2 (6 bases). Germline V gene lookup returns CDR1 ENHRY and CDR2 SYGVKD. With 6 bases removed from V and 4 bases from J, the gap between germline ends came to 13 bases. CDR3 size: 13 residues. The CDR3 DNA sequence: TGTGCCATCAGAACCAGGGAGGCTTACGAGCAGTACTTC. Protein product: CAIRTREAYEQYF.

This clone occurred once. The chain recombines TRBV28 with TRBJ2-7; 12 nucleotides agree with TRBD1. V lost 6 bases, J lost 2 bases, and 2 bases stayed unmatched. The CDR3 is 14 residues long. CDR1 MDHEN and CDR2 SYDVKM come from the germline V gene. CDR3 in amino acids: CASRGTGGPYEQYF. The CDR3 DNA reads TGTGCCAGCAGAGGGACAGGGGGCCCCTACGAGCAGTACTTC.

The chain employs TRBV6-6 and TRBJ2-2, with D perhaps matching TRBD1 or TRBD2 (5 bases each). Germline V gene sequence: CDR1 MNHNY, CDR2 SVGAGI (reference sequence). The CDR3 runs 14 residues. Trimming removed 11 bases at V and 3 bases at J, with 16 bases between. The CDR3 loop reads CAGRGVMDTGELFF. CDR3 in DNA: TGTGCCGGACGAGGGGTTATGGACACCGGGGAGCTGTTTTTT.

This chain joins TRBV6-2 or TRBV6-3 and TRBJ2-5, with 8 bases that match TRBD2. Trimming cost V 4 bases and J 5 bases; bases outside gene matches: 15. The CDR3 loop spans 17 amino acids. Germline CDR1 reads MNHEY; CDR2 reads SVGEGT. The CDR3 protein is CASSSGLEGSGRETQYF. CDR3 DNA sequence: TGTGCCAGCAGTTCGGGACTAGAAGGGAGCGGGCGCGAGACCCAGTACTTC.

CDR3 nucleotides: TGTGCCAGCAGCGTCCCGACAGGGGGCTGGGAGACCCAGTACTTC. Amino acid sequence: CASSVPTGGWETQYF. The rearrangement links TRBV11-2 to TRBJ2-5; TRBD1 matches 10 bases. Per germline, CDR1 SGHAT and CDR2 FQNNGV. After removal of 5 bases from V and 5 bases from J, the junction contained 8 bases not matched to a gene. The CDR3 length is 15 residues.

This clone was found once. This chain uses TRBV9 with TRBJ2-2; 7 positions match TRBD1. The CDR3 has 15 residues. Trimming at V came to 0 bases and at J to 4 bases, leaving 3 bases not matched to a gene. CDR1 SGDLS and CDR2 YYNGEE come from the germline V gene. The CDR3 is CASSVVDRATGELFF. In DNA form, the CDR3 reads TGTGCCAGCAGCGTAGTTGACAGGGCCACCGGGGAGCTGTTTTTT.

This sequence joins TRBV27 and TRBJ1-1; 7 positions agree with TRBD1. The CDR3 runs 15 residues. Germline CDR1 and CDR2: MNHEY and SMNVEV (reference sequence). V lost 6 bases, J lost 4 bases, and 11 bases stayed unmatched. CDR3 DNA: TGTGCCAGCAGGCAGGATACAGGGGTTGTCACTGAAGCTTTCTTT. Its protein product is CASRQDTGVVTEAFF.

The rearrangement joins TRBV19 to TRBJ1-1; D perhaps matches TRBD1 (6 bases). The germline gives CDR1 LNHDA, CDR2 SQIVND (reference sequence). V was shortened by 3 bases and J by 7 bases, with 12 bases between the two germline ends. This CDR3 has 13 residues. In DNA form, the CDR3 reads TGTGCCAGTAGTATGGGACACAATAGTGAAGCTTTCTTT. This translates into CASSMGHNSEAFF.

V usage is TRBV28 and J usage is TRBJ1-2, with 10 bases aligning to TRBD1. V shed 7 bases, J shed 8 bases, and the junction held 13 bases outside the gene matches. Per germline, CDR1 MDHEN and CDR2 SYDVKM. The CDR3 length is 15 residues. The CDR3 loop is CASIRLAGTGAGYTF. The CDR3 coding sequence is TGTGCCAGCATCCGACTCGCCGGGACAGGGGCGGGCTACACCTTC.

The chain joins TRBV11-2 to TRBJ1-2; weak D call: TRBD1 (6 bases). The germline V and J ends were trimmed by 5 bases and 7 bases, with 26 bases remaining between them. In germline, CDR1 is SGHAT, CDR2 FQNNGV. The CDR3 sequence is 17 residues long. Here the CDR3 DNA reads TGTGCCAGCAGCGCCCCTCCGACGGTGGGGGGGGCGCTTGGCTACACCTTC. It yields the protein CASSAPPTVGGALGYTF. Full variable domain (rest looked up from reference TRBV11-2 and TRBJ1-2): EAGVAQSPRYKIIEKRQSVAFWCNPISGHATLYWYQQILGQGPKLLIQFQNNGVVDDSQLPKDRFSAERLKGVDSTLKIQPAKLEDSAVYLCASSAPPTVGGALGYTFGSGTRLTVV.

This clone has a single count. V and J are TRBV6-2 or TRBV6-3 and TRBJ1-1, with D possibly matching TRBD1 (6 bases). Germline values: CDR1 MNHEY, CDR2 SVGEGT. The CDR3 runs to 15 residues. Trimming removed 5 bases at V and 3 bases at J, with 16 bases between. The CDR3 nucleotides are TGTGCCAGCAGTCGACAGCGGGAGGGGGACACTGAAGCTTTCTTT. Amino acid sequence: CASSRQREGDTEAFF.

The J gene is TRBJ1-5, the V gene TRBV30; possibly TRBD1 for D (6 bases). Looked up from germline, CDR1 is GTSNPN and CDR2 is SVGIG (reference sequence). The CDR3 is 15 amino acids. V was cut by 3 bases and J by 5 bases, with 17 bases left in between. The CDR3 loop is CAWRTKKRGDQPQHF. Here the CDR3 DNA reads TGTGCCTGGAGGACTAAAAAAAGGGGGGATCAGCCCCAGCATTTT.

The V call is TRBV7-8, the J call TRBJ2-3; D ambiguous. The V end was cut by 0 bases, the J end by 5 bases, with 12 bases between. The V gene's germline CDR1 is SGHVS and CDR2 FQNEAQ. The CDR3 is made up of 15 amino acids. For the CDR3, the DNA is TGTGCCAGCAGCTTAGCACGAGAGCTCCGAGATACGCAGTATTTT. The encoded protein is CASSLARELRDTQYF.

CDR3 loop: CASSLGAGPTYEQYF. The CDR3 region has the DNA TGTGCCAGCAGCTTAGGGGCGGGGCCAACCTACGAGCAGTACTTC. The rearrangement uses TRBV7-6 and TRBJ2-7; TRBD2 is a possible D gene (6 bases). V was trimmed by 1 base and J by 2 bases, leaving 12 bases between them. The CDR3 is 15 amino acids. Germline V lookup: CDR1 SGHVS, CDR2 FNYEAQ.

This clone was seen a handful of times. The J gene is TRBJ1-1, the V gene TRBV9; the match to TRBD1 covers 9 bases. V lost 2 bases and J lost 5; bases outside the gene matches: 10. The CDR3 contains 16 residues. CDR1 SGDLS and CDR2 YYNGEE come from the germline V gene. The chain's CDR3 is CASSVGEQGARTEAFF. The CDR3 DNA reads as TGTGCCAGCAGCGTGGGGGAACAGGGGGCTAGGACTGAAGCTTTCTTT. The full variable domain, in which reference TRBV9 and TRBJ1-1 provide the parts outside the CDR3, is DSGVTQTPKHLITATGQRVTLRCSPRSGDLSVYWYQQSLDQGLQFLIQYYNGEERAKGNILERFSAQQFPDLHSELNLSSLELGDSALYFCASSVGEQGARTEAFFGQGTRLTVV.

This clone was found once. The V call is TRBV13, the J call TRBJ1-4; perhaps TRBD1 as D (6 bases). This CDR3 has 15 residues. Trimming shortened V by 1 base and J by 8 bases, and 14 bases separated the two germline ends. Germline CDR1 and CDR2: PRHDT and FYEKMQ (reference sequence). The CDR3 bases are TGTGCCAGCAGCTTAGAGACAGGCGGGACGGAAAAACTGTTTTTT. Amino acid sequence: CASSLETGGTEKLFF.

The gene calls are TRBV7-2 and TRBJ2-7, with D perhaps assigned TRBD1 or TRBD2 (5 bases each). V was shortened by 1 base and J by 3 bases, with 13 bases between the two germline ends. Germline CDR1 SGHTA, CDR2 FQGNSA. The CDR3 runs to 15 residues. DNA for the CDR3: TGTGCCAGCAGCTTAGATGGGACGGTAGGCTACGAGCAGTACTTC. Translated: CASSLDGTVGYEQYF.